This TCR beta chain was identified during a study of blood T cell repertoires in COVID-19. Method: immunoSEQ multiplex PCR; TCRdb's copy keeps in-frame clones and lacks some. The data show some 50,000 clones, about nine tenths seen once. CDR3 length equals 17 residues. V was pared by 2 bases and J by 0 bases, with 16 bases between. Germline V gene sequence: CDR1 MNHEY, CDR2 SMNVEV (reference sequence). The V gene is TRBV27, the J gene TRBJ1-2; a weak D match, TRBD1 (6 bases). Sequencing was done on a sample of peripheral blood. The TCR sequence derives from a man aged 40-49 years with acute or convalescent COVID-19. In DNA, the CDR3 is TGTGCCAGCAGTTTAAGAACCGGGACAACAGCTAACTATGGCTACACCTTC. It is translated as CASSLRTGTTANYGYTF.